This entry lists 22 T cell receptor beta chains sequenced from one sample in a study of metastatic and nonmetastatic thyroid tumors. TCRdb reprocessed the PCR reads via MiXCR. The table has about 16,000 clones, 9.5% to 15% seen once. Thyroid surgery was preceded by no treatment in any patient. Sequenced: blood. These receptors were obtained from a female donor with papillary thyroid cancer or a benign thyroid nodule (not recorded which). Some clones in this sample may be carry-over from other donors' samples.

Many counts were recorded for this clone. V usage is TRBV6-1 and J usage is TRBJ2-5; D ambiguous. Germline V lookup: CDR1 MNHNS, CDR2 SASEGT. V dropped 7 bases and J dropped 1 base, with 13 bases sitting between them. The CDR3 spans 14 residues. This CDR3 is CASKIQRFQETQYF. CDR3 nucleotides: TGTGCCAGCAAGATACAGCGCTTCCAAGAGACCCAGTACTTC.

This clone has ten or more counts. The chain employs TRBV7-2 and TRBJ2-7, with TRBD1 as a possible D gene (6 bases). V dropped 1 base and J dropped 2 bases, with 12 bases sitting between them. Germline V gene data show CDR1 as SGHTA and CDR2 as FQGNSA. The CDR3 runs to 15 residues. The CDR3 DNA follows: TGTGCCAGCAGCTTAGGGGTCGACAGGACCTACGAGCAGTACTTC. Protein product: CASSLGVDRTYEQYF. The full variable domain, in which reference TRBV7-2 and TRBJ2-7 provide the parts outside the CDR3, is GAGVSQSPSNKVTEKGKDVELRCDPISGHTALYWYRQSLGQGLEFLIYFQGNSAPDKSGLPSDRFSAERTGGSVSTLTIQRTQQEDSAVYLCASSLGVDRTYEQYFGPGTRLTVT.

This clone was seen repeatedly, ten times or more. This chain links TRBV9 with TRBJ2-2; the D is unclear. V lost 4 bases and J lost 3, with 4 bases in between. The CDR3 has 12 amino acids. Germline V gives CDR1 SGDLS, CDR2 YYNGEE. CDR3 nucleotide sequence: TGTGCCAGCAGCTTTCACACCGGGGAGCTGTTTTTT. It is translated as CASSFHTGELFF.

At least ten counts were recorded for this clone. The chain joins TRBV6-1 to TRBJ1-2, with 7 bases that match TRBD1. This CDR3 is built from 21 residues. Germline values: CDR1 MNHNS, CDR2 SASEGT. V lost 2 bases, J lost 1 base, and 22 bases stayed unmatched. Here the CDR3 reads CASSEFGSLRDSLLFNYGYTF. The CDR3 coding sequence is TGTGCCAGCAGTGAATTTGGTTCGTTAAGGGACAGCCTTCTTTTTAACTATGGCTACACCTTC.

In this sample, this clone is medium-sized. The chain has TRBV6-1 and TRBJ2-1; no definite D call. The CDR3 sequence is 14 residues long. V lost 5 bases to trimming and J lost 6 bases, with 14 bases between them. The germline V gene encodes CDR1 MNHNS and CDR2 SASEGT. Here the CDR3 reads CASSTLESANEQFF. In DNA, the CDR3 is TGTGCCAGCAGTACCTTAGAAAGCGCCAATGAGCAGTTCTTC.

This clone was counted between two and nine times. This may be a read error, as it is one base from a much larger clone. The rearrangement uses TRBV4-3 and TRBJ1-5; D remains unclear. This CDR3 spans 13 amino acids. V was cut by 0 bases and J by 7 bases, with 7 bases left in between. Germline V lookup: CDR1 LGHNA, CDR2 YSLEER. The chain's CDR3 is CASSQDGVQPQHF. The CDR3 DNA reads TGCGCCAGCAGCCAAGACGGTGTGCAGCCCCAGCATTTT.

Ten or more counts support this clone. A much larger clonotype is one base distant, so this may be a read error. CDR3 loop: CVSQKGRSPAVRETQYF. In DNA form, the CDR3 reads TGTGTCAGCCAGAAGGGGCGGTCCCCTGCGGTCCGAGAGACCCAGTACTTC. V is TRBV6-1 and J is TRBJ2-5, with D tentatively TRBD1 (5 bases). The CDR3 is 17 amino acids. CDR1 is MNHNS and CDR2 is SASEGT in the germline V gene.

This clone has at least ten counts. The chain is built from TRBV19 and TRBJ1-5; D remains unclear. The CDR3 sequence is 12 residues long. The germline gives CDR1 LNHDA, CDR2 SQIVND (reference sequence). Trimming took 10 bases from V and 4 from J, leaving 11 bases between them. CDR3 protein: CATSARNQPQHF. CDR3 nucleotides: TGTGCCACATCGGCGAGGAATCAGCCCCAGCATTTT.

This clone has ten or more counts. The chain joins TRBV24-1 to TRBJ2-1; 14 bases agree with TRBD2. Germline V gene data show CDR1 as KGHDR and CDR2 as SFDVKD. The CDR3 length is 17 residues. V lost 4 bases and J lost 7; bases outside the gene matches: 8. DNA of the CDR3: TGTGCCACCAGTGACCAAGGGACTAGCGGGAGTTGGAATGAGCAGTTCTTC. Residues: CATSDQGTSGSWNEQFF.

This clone was seen repeatedly, ten times or more. Other DNA sequences in this specimen translate into the identical CDR3. The J gene is TRBJ1-5, the V gene TRBV11-2; a possible D gene is TRBD1 (6 bases). Germline values: CDR1 SGHAT, CDR2 FQNNGV. The CDR3 covers 15 residues. Trimming cost V 2 bases and J 6 bases, with 14 bases left between them. CDR3 loop: CASSLFSGVGQPQHF. The CDR3 DNA is TGTGCCAGCAGCTTATTTTCAGGGGTGGGTCAGCCCCAGCATTTT.

On this clone itself: Possible read error: a much larger clone is one base away. Other DNA sequences from this sample encode an identical CDR3 as well. This chain joins TRBV7-7 and TRBJ2-7; 7 positions match TRBD1. CDR1 is SSHAT, CDR2 FNYEAQ, per germline (reference sequence). The CDR3 spans 13 residues. CDR3 sequence: CASSFDRDYEQYF. The CDR3 DNA follows: TGTGCTAGTAGCTTCGACAGGGATTACGAGCAGTACTTC.

This clone came up many times. The CDR3 is CASSLSYHNEKLFF. CDR3 in DNA: TGTGCCAGCAGCCTCAGCTACCACAATGAAAAACTGTTTTTT. V usage is TRBV7-2 and J usage is TRBJ1-4, with D unresolved. Germline lookup yields CDR1 SGHTA and CDR2 FQGNSA. V dropped 5 bases and J dropped 5 bases, with 12 bases sitting between them. The CDR3 extends over 14 amino acids.

This clone has more than one count but fewer than ten. The chain recombines TRBV12-3 or TRBV12-4 with TRBJ1-5, with D possibly being TRBD1 (5 bases). This CDR3 region has 15 residues. Trimming pared 1 base from V and 0 bases from J, leaving 7 bases between. Here the CDR3 reads CASSLEGHSNQPQHF. For the CDR3, the DNA is TGTGCCAGCAGTTTAGAAGGACATAGCAATCAGCCCCAGCATTTT.

This clone was detected ten times or more. This chain uses TRBV28 with TRBJ2-2, with D perhaps matching TRBD1 or TRBD2 (5 bases each). This CDR3 comprises 16 residues. With 5 bases removed from V and 1 base from J, the gap between germline ends came to 14 bases. The germline gives CDR1 MDHEN, CDR2 SYDVKM. The CDR3 protein is CASSPLTGGNTGELFF. CDR3 coding DNA: TGTGCCAGCAGTCCCTTAACAGGAGGGAACACCGGGGAGCTGTTTTTT.

Details on this clone: A much larger clone lies one base from this, so it may be a read error. The rearrangement joins TRBV3-1 to TRBJ1-2; TRBD1 is a possible D gene (6 bases). The V gene's germline CDR1 is LGHDT and CDR2 YNNKEL (reference sequence). This CDR3 spans 14 amino acids. CDR3 DNA sequence: TGTGCCAGCAGCCAATTTACAGGGAACTATGTCTACACCTTC. Translated, it gives CASSQFTGNYVYTF.

This clone was seen more than once but under ten times. One junction end disagrees with the germline gene, perhaps due to a read error. The chain uses TRBV6-1 and TRBJ2-1, with 8 positions matching TRBD2. The CDR3 is made up of 15 amino acids. Germline V lookup: CDR1 MNHNS, CDR2 SASEGT. CDR3 in amino acids: CVSIKRREDYNEQFF. CDR3 nucleotide sequence: TGTGTCAGCATAAAAAGGCGGGAGGACTACAATGAGCAGTTCTTC.

Ten or more counts support this clone. Different DNA sequences within this sample yield the same CDR3. This chain joins TRBV4-3 and TRBJ2-5; 9 bases align to TRBD1. Germline CDR1 reads LGHNA; CDR2 reads YSLEER. V dropped 1 base and J dropped 4; count of bases not matched to a gene: 1. The CDR3 spans 14 residues. In DNA, the CDR3 is TGCGCCAGCAGCCAAGGACAGGGGGGAGAGACCCAGTACTTC. Amino acid sequence: CASSQGQGGETQYF.

This clone came up many times. The chain combines TRBV6-5 with TRBJ2-5, with D perhaps matching TRBD2 (6 bases). Germline V CDR1 and CDR2: MNHEY, SVGAGI. The CDR3 loop spans 17 amino acids. The germline V and J ends were trimmed by 1 base and 0 bases, with 15 bases remaining between them. The CDR3 DNA reads as TGTGCCAGCAGTTACTTATCGGGGCTAGCGAACCAAGAGACCCAGTACTTC. Translated: CASSYLSGLANQETQYF.

This clone has at least ten counts. The chain recombines TRBV10-3 with TRBJ2-1; 11 nucleotides agree with TRBD2. The CDR3 contains 16 residues. Germline values: CDR1 ENHRY, CDR2 SYGVKD. The V gene end was trimmed by 6 bases and the J gene end by 0 bases; junction bases not matched to a gene: 4. In nucleotides, the CDR3 is TGTGCCATCAGCGCAACTAGCGGGGGCTCCTACAATGAGCAGTTCTTC. Amino acids: CAISATSGGSYNEQFF.

The rearrangement links TRBV6-1 to TRBJ2-3; D is perhaps TRBD2 (5 bases). The CDR3 consists of 14 residues. Germline V CDR1 and CDR2: MNHNS, SASEGT. V was pared by 8 bases and J by 5 bases, with 17 bases between. CDR3 bases: TGTGCCAGCGGCGGAGGAGCCGGGGAAGATACGCAGTATTTT. It translates to CASGGGAGEDTQYF.

This clone was seen only a few times. The genes are TRBV15 and TRBJ1-6; D is perhaps TRBD1 (5 bases). This CDR3 has 13 amino acids. The V end was cut by 3 bases, the J end by 10 bases, with 10 bases between. The germline CDR1 and CDR2 sequences are LNHNV and YYDKDF (reference sequence). Here the CDR3 DNA reads TGTGCCACCAGCAGGGGGGGATTCTCACCCCTCCACTTT. It yields the protein CATSRGGFSPLHF.

Judged by abundance, this clone is medium-sized. The chain joins TRBV15 to TRBJ1-1, with D uncertain. The V gene lost 1 base and the J gene lost 8 bases, with 5 bases spanning the gap. CDR3 size: 11 residues. The germline CDR1 and CDR2 sequences are LNHNV and YYDKDF (reference sequence). CDR3 coding DNA: TGTGCCACCAGCAGAGGGCAGGAAGCTTTCTTT. It translates to CATSRGQEAFF.